Listed below are T cell receptor beta chains from one sample, sequenced in a study of CD8+ T cells in alopecia areata. TCRdb's table, derived via immunoSEQ multiplex PCR, lists solely in-frame clones and lacks some. Of roughly 120,000 clones listed, roughly 58% are singletons. The sample in question was CD8+ T cells sorted from blood, obtained at week 4, from a patient treated with tofacitinib. All receptors come from a human donor with alopecia areata. The CDR3 runs from the conserved cysteine through the conserved F or W. The D gene is left open where the match is weak. Size is stated for part of the rows, as once, few or many counts, or as a class when the clone is expanded.

TRBJ1-4 few TRBV29-1 TRBD1 TGCAGCGTCCACAGGGGAGAAGATGAAAAACTGTTTTTT CSVHRGEDEKLFF
TRBJ1-2 - TRBV11-2 - TGTGCCAGCGTCCCCCGGGGGACAAACAATAACTATGGCTACACCTTC CASVPRGTNNNYGYTF
TRBJ2-1 - TRBV7-2 - TGTGCCAGCAGCTTGTTGACAGGCTTGAATGAGCAGTTCTTC CASSLLTGLNEQFF
TRBJ1-1 - TRBV10-3 - TGTGCCAGCAGTTTCGGACAGAACACTGAAGCTTTCTTT CASSFGQNTEAFF
TRBJ1-2 - TRBV11-2 - TGTGCCAGCAGCTCCATGGGGGGAATACCTTATGGCTACACCTTC CASSSMGGIPYGYTF
TRBJ2-3 - TRBV27 - TGTGCCAGCAGGACCGGCACAGATACGCAGTATTTT CASRTGTDTQYF
TRBJ1-1 - TRBV30 - TGTGCCTGGAGTGCCGAAAGACAGGTACTGAACACTGAAGCTTTCTTT CAWSAERQVLNTEAFF
TRBJ2-2 - TRBV29-1 - TGCAGCGTTGAAGGGCAGGGTAACACCGGGGAGCTGTTTTTT CSVEGQGNTGELFF
TRBJ2-3 - TRBV13 - TGTGCCAGCAGCTCGGGGGAAGGGGACAGCCTATCCACAGATACGCAGTATTTT CASSSGEGDSLSTDTQYF
TRBJ2-1 - TRBV7-8 TRBD2 TGTGCCAGCAGCGCTCGAGGACTAGCAGACAATGAGCAGTTCTTC CASSARGLADNEQFF
TRBJ2-3 - TRBV29-1 TRBD2 TGCAGCGTCCCTAGCGGGGGGGCTGCAGATACGCAGTATTTT CSVPSGGAADTQYF
TRBJ2-7 - TRBV6-5 TRBD2 TGTGCCAGCAGTGGGGGGGGAACCTACGAGCAGTACTTC CASSGGGTYEQYF
TRBJ1-2 - TRBV29-1 TRBD1 TGCAGCGCCTTCCCAGGGGGCGGCAATGGCTACACCTTC CSAFPGGGNGYTF
TRBJ2-5 - TRBV27 - TGTGCCAGCAGTTTGCAGCAGATTGGAGGGACCCAGTACTTC CASSLQQIGGTQYF
TRBJ1-5 many TRBV19 - TGTGCCAGTAGTGCTGGGGGTGACAATCAGCCCCAGCATTTT CASSAGGDNQPQHF
TRBJ2-1 - TRBV7-9 - TGTGCCAGCAGCTTTGTAGGGAATGGTGAGCAGTTCTTC CASSFVGNGEQFF
TRBJ2-7 - TRBV7-9 - TGTGCCAGCAGCCCCGCGGGGAACGAGCAGTACTTC CASSPAGNEQYF
TRBJ2-5 - TRBV9 TRBD1 TGTGCCAGCAGCGTCGGACAGGGAGAGGAGACCCAGTACTTC CASSVGQGEETQYF
TRBJ1-1 - TRBV27 - TGTGCCAGTAGGGTAGGTGGCACTGAAGCTTTCTTT CASRVGGTEAFF
TRBJ2-7 few TRBV30 - TGTGCCTGCGGCCTCGCGGGACTTTCCTACGAGCAGTACTTC CACGLAGLSYEQYF
TRBJ2-3 few TRBV29-1 - TGCAGCGGGCGGGACGGTTACACAGATACGCAGTATTTT CSGRDGYTDTQYF
TRBJ1-5 - TRBV7-2 - TGTGCCAGCAGCCTCGACGGTCAGCCCCAGCATTTT CASSLDGQPQHF
TRBJ2-5 - TRBV7-9 TRBD2 TGTGCCAGCAGCACAGTCAGGAGCGGGGGAGCGGGAGAGACCCAGTACTTC CASSTVRSGGAGETQYF
TRBJ2-5 - TRBV7-9 - TGTGCCAGCAGCCCCTGGGATTCAAAAGAGACCCAGTACTTC CASSPWDSKETQYF
TRBJ2-6 once TRBV28 - TGTGCCAGCAAGTTACAGGGAGAGGCCAACGTCCTGACTTTC CASKLQGEANVLTF
TRBJ2-1 - TRBV7-9 - TGTGCCAGCAGACCGGAACGGGTAGGCCTAGGCAATGAGCAGTTCTTC CASRPERVGLGNEQFF
TRBJ2-5 - TRBV30 - TGTGCCTGGGAGGGGGGGCGAGCCAGTTCGGAGACCCAGTACTTC CAWEGGRASSETQYF
TRBJ1-6 - TRBV18 - TGTGCCAGCTCACCATTCGGGCGCGGGGCGCGCTGGAATTCACCCCTCCACTTT CASSPFGRGARWNSPLHF
TRBJ2-7 - TRBV28 - TGTGCCAGCAGCCCCCCGCAGGAAATTTCGTACGAGCAGTACTTC CASSPPQEISYEQYF
TRBJ1-6 few TRBV25-1 - TGTGCCAGCAGTGAAGGTATGGGGCCGGGGTCACCCCTCCACTTT CASSEGMGPGSPLHF
TRBJ2-7 - TRBV30 - TGTGCCTGGAGTAGACTACCCAGCTCCTACGAGCAGTACTTC CAWSRLPSSYEQYF
TRBJ2-5 - TRBV29-1 TRBD1 TGCAGCGTTGATGACACCGGGACAGGATTTCAAGAGACCCAGTACTTC CSVDDTGTGFQETQYF
TRBJ1-2 few TRBV29-1 - TGCAGCGTTGGGGGACTTTCGGATGCCTATGGCTACACCTTC CSVGGLSDAYGYTF
TRBJ1-1 few TRBV30 TRBD1 TGTGCCTGGAGTGTAGGGACAGGGGGAGAAGCTTTCTTT CAWSVGTGGEAFF
TRBJ2-5 - TRBV4-1 - TGCGCCAGCAGCCCCCCGGGGCCCTCGGGACAAGAGACCCAGTACTTC CASSPPGPSGQETQYF
TRBJ1-2 - TRBV7-8 TRBD1 TGTGCCAGCAGCTCGAAAGGGGGCATCTATGGCTACACCTTC CASSSKGGIYGYTF
TRBJ2-6 - TRBV7-6 - TGTGCCAGCAGCTTTCAACGACCGTTCTCTGGGGCCAACGTCCTGACTTTC CASSFQRPFSGANVLTF
TRBJ2-7 - TRBV29-1 - TGCAGCGTTGAAGCAGGGAATGAGCAGTACTTC CSVEAGNEQYF
TRBJ2-7 - TRBV6-6 TRBD1 TGTGCCAGCAGTTACGTTGGGGGGGACAGGGACTACGAGCAGTACTTC CASSYVGGDRDYEQYF
TRBJ2-7 - TRBV30 TRBD1 TGTGCCTGGACTCCCGGGACAGGGGACTACGAGCAGTACTTC CAWTPGTGDYEQYF
TRBJ2-1 - TRBV11-2 TRBD2 TGTGCCAGCAGCTTAGCGTCAGGGACTAGCGTAGGCAATGAGCAGTTCTTC CASSLASGTSVGNEQFF
TRBJ1-5 - TRBV6-5 - TGTGCCAGCAGCCTCGTGGGGTCTCAGCCCCAGCATTTT CASSLVGSQPQHF
TRBJ1-6 few TRBV27 TRBD1 TGTGCCAGCAGTTTACAGGGGGATTCACCCCTCCACTTT CASSLQGDSPLHF
TRBJ2-5 - TRBV29-1 - TGCAGCGTCCGGCCCCGGTACGAAGAGACCCAGTACTTC CSVRPRYEETQYF
TRBJ2-1 few TRBV7-9 TRBD1 TGTGCCAGCAGCTTAGTGGGACAGGGGAGCAATGAGCAGTTCTTC CASSLVGQGSNEQFF
TRBJ2-6 - TRBV4-1 - TGCGCCAGCAGCCCTGCCTCTGGGGCCAACGTCCTGACTTTC CASSPASGANVLTF
TRBJ1-2 - TRBV29-1 - TGCAGCGTTGAATACGCTAACTATGGCTACACCTTC CSVEYANYGYTF
TRBJ1-4 few TRBV7-2 TRBD1 TGTGCCAGCAGCGCAGACAGGGCAGGTGATGAAAAACTGTTTTTT CASSADRAGDEKLFF